The clone carrying this TCR beta chain turned up a few times. Its antigen remains unknown. The sample belongs to a study of blood T cells in healthy people across ages. Then a second PCR, running about 6 to 12 cycles, was carried out with a sample-barcoded 5' primer and a J-beta primer mix. Every molecule of cDNA carried a tag from a template-switch adaptor with 12 random nucleotides. TCRdb recomputed calls from the 5' RACE reads with MiXCR, one row per CDR3 protein. The profile shows approximately 770,000 distinct CDR3 sequences, roughly 60% of them singletons. The people who gave samples were healthy Caucasians from Russia, aged roughly 6 to 95. V lost 4 bases and J lost 6, with 12 bases in between. CDR1 and CDR2 (germline): SGHTA, FQGNSA. The CDR3 has 13 residues. General study points: Naive CD4+ cell counts and diversity both ran higher in long-lived than in aged donors. Per million T cells, the diversity of TCR beta decreased roughly linearly as age advanced.

Sequencing was performed on blood. The chain has TRBV7-2 and TRBJ1-2; D perhaps matches TRBD1 (5 bases). The receptor comes from a man younger than 45 in good health. In DNA, the CDR3 is TGTGCCAGCAGCTCCGCCAGGGCTAATGGCTACACCTTC. Translation gives CASSSARANGYTF.